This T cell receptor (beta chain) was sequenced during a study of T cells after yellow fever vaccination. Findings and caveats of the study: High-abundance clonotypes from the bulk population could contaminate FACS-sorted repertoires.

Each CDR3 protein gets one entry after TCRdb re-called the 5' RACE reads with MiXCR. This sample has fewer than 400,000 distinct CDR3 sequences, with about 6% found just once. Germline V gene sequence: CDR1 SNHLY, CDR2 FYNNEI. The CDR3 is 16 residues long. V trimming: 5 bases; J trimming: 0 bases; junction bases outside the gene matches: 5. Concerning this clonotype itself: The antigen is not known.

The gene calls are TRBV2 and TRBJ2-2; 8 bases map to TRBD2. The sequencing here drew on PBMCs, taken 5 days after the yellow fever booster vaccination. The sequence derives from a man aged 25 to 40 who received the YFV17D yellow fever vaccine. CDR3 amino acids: CASSQEGLANTGELFF. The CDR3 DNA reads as TGTGCCAGCAGTCAAGAGGGACTAGCGAACACCGGGGAGCTGTTTTTT.